The T cell receptor (beta chain) described here comes from a study of CD8+ T cells in alopecia areata. Study-level points and caveats: The presence of one nonresponder keeps the tie between baseline CD8+ expansion and response uncertain. Unlike in mice, where it was clearer, TCR sharing across patients was less clear, possibly HLA-related. There were many expanded lesional clones persisting in scalp and blood during tofacitinib.

The ends lost 8 bases at V and 0 bases at J; junction bases unmatched: 10. Germline V gives CDR1 SQVTM, CDR2 ANQGSEA. CDR3 size: 15 residues. Extraction of RNA preceded its reverse transcription into cDNA, which served as the sequencing template. Assay used: immunoSEQ multiplex PCR; TCRdb lists only in-frame clones, some missing. The repertoire holds more than 95,000 clones, with approximately 84% as singletons. To note about this clone: As yet, its antigen is unknown.

Treatment: oral pan-JAK inhibitor, 5-10 mg twice daily. The specimen comprised CD8+ T cells sorted from blood, sampled between weeks 30 and 35, from a patient treated with tofacitinib. This chain links TRBV29-1 with TRBJ2-1; 7 bases agree with TRBD1. The sequence derives from a human donor with alopecia areata. The CDR3 reads CSHIQGKSSYNEQFF. The CDR3, as DNA: TGCAGCCATATACAGGGGAAGAGCTCCTACAATGAGCAGTTCTTC.